These 24 T cell receptor beta chains were sequenced from one sample in a study of T cells in tumors after PD-1 blockade. TCRdb keeps only in-frame clones here, not all; method: immunoSEQ multiplex PCR. The data contain some 60,000 clones, around four fifths of them singletons. Sample: PBMCs, taken before anti-PD-1 treatment. The source is a human donor with basal cell carcinoma.

J is TRBJ1-2 and V is TRBV30; D is uncertain. The V gene's germline CDR1 is GTSNPN and CDR2 SVGIG (reference sequence). With 0 bases removed from V and 4 bases from J, the gap between germline ends came to 12 bases. The CDR3 has 14 amino acids. Written as DNA, the CDR3 is TGTGCCTGGAGTGTATTCAACCAGGCCTATGGCTACACCTTC. Translated: CAWSVFNQAYGYTF. Complete variable domain (other parts from reference TRBV30 and TRBJ1-2): SQTIHQWPATLVQPVGSPLSLECTVEGTSNPNLYWYRQAAGRGLQLLFYSVGIGQISSEVPQNLSASRPQDRQFILSSKKLLLSDSGFYLCAWSVFNQAYGYTFGSGTRLTVV.

This clone occurred a few times. The chain recombines TRBV30 with TRBJ2-7, with D possibly being TRBD2 (6 bases). V was shortened by 5 bases and J by 7 bases, with 12 bases between the two germline ends. CDR3 size: 11 residues. Germline-derived CDR1 and CDR2 are GTSNPN and SVGIG (reference sequence). The CDR3 reads CAWGGKGEQYF. For the CDR3, the DNA is TGTGCCTGGGGAGGGAAGGGGGAGCAGTACTTC.

In its sample, this clone was seen once. The chain employs TRBV7-2 and TRBJ1-3; 9 bases agree with TRBD1. The CDR3 loop spans 19 amino acids. J gave up 1 base and V 1 base, and 11 bases lay outside the gene matches. CDR1 is SGHTA and CDR2 is FQGNSA in the germline V gene. Here the CDR3 reads CASSLGVDRGYTSGNTIYF. DNA of the CDR3: TGTGCCAGCAGCTTAGGGGTTGACAGGGGGTATACTTCTGGAAACACCATATATTTT.

V usage is TRBV19 and J usage is TRBJ1-2; TRBD1 agrees at 11 bases. Germline V gives CDR1 LNHDA, CDR2 SQIVND (reference sequence). The CDR3 contains 12 residues. V shed 8 bases and J 10 bases; nucleotides not matched to a gene: 6. Written as DNA, the CDR3 is TGTGCCAGTGGGGGACAGGGGGGTCCCTACACCTTC. It encodes CASGGQGGPYTF.

The rearrangement uses TRBV6-5 and TRBJ2-5, with a weak D call TRBD2 (6 bases). Germline V CDR1 and CDR2: MNHEY, SVGAGI. With 0 bases removed from V and 5 bases from J, the gap between germline ends came to 13 bases. CDR3 length: 15 residues. CDR3 nucleotide sequence: TGTGCCAGCAGTTACTCCGGGGGACCCGGGGAGACCCAGTACTTC. It codes for CASSYSGGPGETQYF.

This chain connects TRBV27 to TRBJ2-5; D is possibly TRBD1 or TRBD2 (5 bases each). This CDR3 comprises 16 residues. V dropped 6 bases and J dropped 5 bases, with 22 bases sitting between them. CDR1 is MNHEY, CDR2 SMNVEV, per germline (reference sequence). The CDR3 bases are TGTGCCAGCAGGGCCCTCGGGACCACTCTGGGGGAGACCCAGTACTTC. It codes for CASRALGTTLGETQYF.

The J gene is TRBJ2-7, the V gene TRBV29-1; D is perhaps TRBD2 (5 bases). The ends were cut back, 6 bases at V and 1 base at J, with 13 bases in the middle. CDR3 size: 13 residues. The germline V gene has CDR1 SQVTM and CDR2 ANQGSEA. In DNA, the CDR3 is TGCAGCGTACGGGGTCTCAATTCCTACGAGCAGTACTTC. Its translation: CSVRGLNSYEQYF.

This clone was observed a single time. The CDR3 loop reads CSVEATTGTTEAFF. CDR3 bases: TGCAGCGTTGAAGCCACGACAGGGACCACTGAAGCTTTCTTT. This rearrangement joins TRBV29-1 to TRBJ1-1; 7 bases agree with TRBD1. Germline CDR1 reads SQVTM; CDR2 reads ANQGSEA. CDR3 length equals 14 residues. V was pared by 1 base and J by 4 bases, with 6 bases of the junction left unmatched.

The gene calls are TRBV7-3 and TRBJ2-2, with D uncertain. The CDR3 sequence is 14 residues long. Trimming stripped 5 bases from V and 2 bases from J, with 9 bases between. CDR1 SGHTA and CDR2 FQGTGA come from the germline V gene. Here the CDR3 reads CASSRQVNTGELFF. The CDR3 DNA reads as TGTGCCAGCAGCCGTCAGGTTAACACCGGGGAGCTGTTTTTT.

DNA of the CDR3: TGTGCCAGTAGTAGCCCCTCAGCAACCGGGGAGCTGTTTTTT. Translation: CASSSPSATGELFF. The J gene is TRBJ2-2, the V gene TRBV19; D is unresolved. Deletions cut 4 bases from V and 5 bases from J, with 11 bases between. The germline gives CDR1 LNHDA, CDR2 SQIVND (reference sequence). This CDR3 comprises 14 residues.

The V and J genes are TRBV12-3 or TRBV12-4 and TRBJ2-4; D is uncertain. Trimming stripped 3 bases from V and 8 bases from J, with 8 bases between. The CDR3 totals 12 residues. CDR3 DNA sequence: TGTGCCAGCAGTTTTTTTGACCACATTCAGTACTTC. This codes for CASSFFDHIQYF.

In the case of this clone: An end of the junction differs from the germline gene, which may be a read error. The chain uses TRBV10-3 and TRBJ1-2; tentative D call: TRBD1 (6 bases). The CDR3 is 14 amino acids. Germline V gives CDR1 ENHRY, CDR2 SYGVKD. CDR3 in DNA: TGTACCATCAGATCCGGGACAAGGAGCGATGGCTACACCTTC. This gives the protein CTIRSGTRSDGYTF.

This chain connects TRBV5-6 to TRBJ2-1; D is possibly TRBD1 (5 bases). CDR3 length: 12 amino acids. V was cut by 5 bases and J by 5 bases, with 8 bases left in between. Germline V lookup: CDR1 SGHDT, CDR2 YYEEEE. CDR3 residues: CASRTEDNEQFF. DNA for the CDR3: TGTGCCAGCAGGACAGAAGACAATGAGCAGTTCTTC.

This clone was seen just once. This chain uses TRBV3-1 (or the pseudogene TRBV3-2) with TRBJ2-3; D call uncertain. The germline V gene encodes CDR1 LGHDT and CDR2 YNNKEL (reference sequence). This CDR3 comprises 15 residues. The germline V and J ends were trimmed by 3 bases and 2 bases, with 12 bases remaining between them. CDR3 residues: CASSQPTGVTDTQYF. CDR3 in DNA: TGTGCCAGCAGCCAGCCTACCGGTGTCACAGATACGCAGTATTTT.

The J gene is TRBJ2-1, the V gene TRBV6-5, with 10 positions matching TRBD2. The CDR3 runs to 14 residues. The germline V gene encodes CDR1 MNHEY and CDR2 SVGAGI. V lost 5 bases, J lost 8 bases, and 6 bases stayed unmatched. The CDR3 bases are TGTGCCAGCAGTACAAAGCGGGGGGGCTATGAGCAGTTCTTC. Translation gives CASSTKRGGYEQFF.

The genes are TRBV28 and TRBJ2-2, with TRBD1 matching over 8 bases. The V gene end was trimmed by 3 bases and the J gene end by 6 bases; junction bases not matched to a gene: 12. The CDR3 runs to 17 residues. The V gene's germline CDR1 is MDHEN and CDR2 SYDVKM. CDR3 residues: CASSLGAGGGFAGELFF. The DNA for the CDR3 is TGTGCCAGCAGTTTGGGGGCAGGGGGCGGTTTTGCCGGGGAGCTGTTTTTT.

This clone has only a few counts. V usage is TRBV6-1 and J usage is TRBJ2-4; tentatively, D is TRBD1 (6 bases). With 0 bases removed from V and 0 bases from J, the gap between germline ends came to 18 bases. Per germline, CDR1 MNHNS and CDR2 SASEGT. The length of the CDR3 is 19 residues. The DNA for the CDR3 is TGTGCCAGCAGTGAAGCGCAGGGACACCACCGTTTAGCCAAAAACATTCAGTACTTC. Protein product: CASSEAQGHHRLAKNIQYF.

This clone was seen a handful of times. J is TRBJ1-4 and V is TRBV3-1 (or the pseudogene TRBV3-2); D is possibly TRBD1 (5 bases). This CDR3 contains 19 residues. Germline V CDR1 and CDR2: LGHDT, YNNKEL (reference sequence). Trimming stripped 0 bases from V and 7 bases from J, with 24 bases between. For the CDR3, the DNA is TGTGCCAGCAGCCAAGATGGCCGGGACTCTTGGGATTTAGGTGAAAAACTGTTTTTT. Translation: CASSQDGRDSWDLGEKLFF.

This clone has just a few counts. The chain employs TRBV4-1 and TRBJ1-1; D is ambiguous. This CDR3 contains 14 residues. Germline CDR1 reads MGHRA; CDR2 reads YSYEKL. The V and J ends lost 1 base and 0 bases respectively, with 6 bases between them. The CDR3 region is CASSQAGVNTEAFF. The CDR3 bases are TGCGCCAGCAGCCAAGCGGGCGTGAACACTGAAGCTTTCTTT.

The chain couples TRBV9 to TRBJ2-3, with 7 bases fitting TRBD1. CDR1 and CDR2 from the germline V gene are SGDLS and YYNGEE. The CDR3 covers 13 residues. V trimming: 0 bases; J trimming: 7 bases; junction bases outside the gene matches: 2. CDR3 sequence (DNA): TGTGCCAGCAGCGTAGAGGGGGCTTATACGCAGTATTTT. Translation: CASSVEGAYTQYF.

The gene calls are TRBV3-1 (or the pseudogene TRBV3-2) and TRBJ1-2; no firm D call. The ends were cut back, 4 bases at V and 0 bases at J, with 6 bases in the middle. The CDR3 length is 13 residues. The germline V gene has CDR1 LGHDT and CDR2 YNNKEL (reference sequence). CDR3 residues: CASSLGSNYGYTF. Here the CDR3 DNA reads TGTGCCAGCAGCCTAGGGTCTAACTATGGCTACACCTTC.

This clone was observed a single time. The gene calls are TRBV14 and TRBJ2-3, with D unclear. The CDR3 runs 11 residues. CDR1 SGHDN and CDR2 FVKESK come from the germline V gene. Trimming stripped 1 base from V and 6 bases from J, with 2 bases between. Here the CDR3 reads CASSQADTQYF. The CDR3 coding sequence is TGTGCCAGCAGCCAAGCCGATACGCAGTATTTT.

The chain couples TRBV5-1 to TRBJ2-3; a possible D gene is TRBD2 (6 bases). The length of the CDR3 is 17 residues. Trimming removed 4 bases at V and 0 bases at J, with 18 bases between. Looked up from germline, CDR1 is SGHRS and CDR2 is YFSETQ. CDR3 sequence (DNA): TGCGCCAGCAGCCGTCAGGCGGGGCTTCCTAGCACAGATACGCAGTATTTT. It specifies CASSRQAGLPSTDTQYF.

Details on this clone: Germline is not matched at one junction end, which may reflect a read error. The CDR3 coding sequence is TGTGCTAGCAGCTTAACCCGGCCGGGGACCGGGGAGCTGTTTTTT. Its translation is CASSLTRPGTGELFF. The V call is TRBV7-7, the J call TRBJ2-2, with a possible D match to TRBD2 (5 bases). Germline assignment: CDR1 SSHAT and CDR2 FNYEAQ (reference sequence). The CDR3 extends over 15 amino acids.